The 20 T cell receptor beta chains below all came from one sample that was sequenced in a study of CD8+ T cells in alopecia areata. cDNA reverse transcribed from extracted RNA served as the sequencing template. Using immunoSEQ multiplex PCR, the repertoire was profiled, and TCRdb retains in-frame clones only, with some absent. This table has fewer than 250,000 clones, 50% to 60% appearing once. Material: CD4+ T cells sorted from blood, obtained at week 0. These receptors originate from a human donor with alopecia areata.

The chain carries TRBV18 and TRBJ1-2, with no clear D. Germline V gene lookup returns CDR1 KGHSH and CDR2 LQKENI. V lost 1 base to trimming and J lost 0 bases, with 12 bases between them. The CDR3 extends over 16 amino acids. This CDR3 is CASSPQQQNPNYGYTF. DNA for the CDR3: TGTGCCAGCTCACCACAGCAACAGAATCCTAACTATGGCTACACCTTC.

The table lists this clone with a few counts. The V and J genes are TRBV5-6 and TRBJ2-7; D is unresolved. With 2 bases removed from V and 3 bases from J, the gap between germline ends came to 15 bases. Germline assignment: CDR1 SGHDT and CDR2 YYEEEE. This CDR3 region has 15 residues. The CDR3, as DNA: TGTGCCAGCAGCTTCAGACGGATCAAAAACTACGAGCAGTACTTC. Protein product: CASSFRRIKNYEQYF. Filled out from reference TRBV5-6 and TRBJ2-7, the complete variable domain reads DAGVTQSPTHLIKTRGQQVTLRCSPKSGHDTVSWYQQALGQGPQFIFQYYEEEERQRGNFPDRFSGHQFPNYSSELNVNALLLGDSALYLCASSFRRIKNYEQYFGPGTRLTVT.

V usage is TRBV30 and J usage is TRBJ1-1; 8 bases are shared with TRBD1. J lost 8 bases, V lost 2 bases, and 1 base had no gene match. Germline lookup yields CDR1 GTSNPN and CDR2 SVGIG (reference sequence). The CDR3 extends over 11 amino acids. Here the CDR3 reads CAWSRDREAFF. CDR3 nucleotide sequence: TGTGCCTGGAGTAGGGACAGGGAAGCTTTCTTT. Together with reference TRBV30 and TRBJ1-1, the CDR3 gives the full variable domain: SQTIHQWPATLVQPVGSPLSLECTVEGTSNPNLYWYRQAAGRGLQLLFYSVGIGQISSEVPQNLSASRPQDRQFILSSKKLLLSDSGFYLCAWSRDREAFFGQGTRLTVV.

The chain links TRBV2 to TRBJ1-2; D uncertain. V shed 5 bases and J shed 7 bases, with 17 bases lying between them. Germline V gene sequence: CDR1 SNHLY, CDR2 FYNNEI. The CDR3 runs to 14 residues. Here the CDR3 reads CASSFEVILGGYTF. In DNA, the CDR3 is TGTGCCAGCAGTTTTGAGGTTATCCTTGGTGGCTACACCTTC.

J is TRBJ1-1 and V is TRBV30; D unresolved. The CDR3 sequence is 14 residues long. V was trimmed by 4 bases and J by 5 bases, leaving 17 bases between them. CDR1 GTSNPN and CDR2 SVGIG come from the germline V gene (reference sequence). The CDR3 sequence is CAWTKPFVGTEAFF. The CDR3 coding sequence is TGTGCCTGGACAAAACCCTTCGTGGGAACTGAAGCTTTCTTT.

The chain recombines TRBV7-9 with TRBJ1-1; 7 nucleotides agree with TRBD1. The germline CDR1 and CDR2 sequences are SEHNR and FQNEAQ (reference sequence). The V gene end was trimmed by 5 bases and the J gene end by 1 base; junction bases not matched to a gene: 4. The CDR3 is 14 amino acids. In DNA form, the CDR3 reads TGTGCCAGCAGCCGGGGACAGTCGAACACTGAAGCTTTCTTT. This codes for CASSRGQSNTEAFF.

This clone was picked up a small number of times. The chain links TRBV30 to TRBJ2-1; 8 bases map to TRBD1. This CDR3 has 14 residues. Germline CDR1 is GTSNPN and CDR2 is SVGIG (reference sequence). V dropped 5 bases and J dropped 1; count of bases not matched to a gene: 4. CDR3 sequence: CAWRRDRSYNEQFF. CDR3 nucleotide sequence: TGTGCCTGGCGCCGGGACAGGTCCTACAATGAGCAGTTCTTC. The full variable domain, with the rest looked up from reference TRBV30 and TRBJ2-1, is SQTIHQWPATLVQPVGSPLSLECTVEGTSNPNLYWYRQAAGRGLQLLFYSVGIGQISSEVPQNLSASRPQDRQFILSSKKLLLSDSGFYLCAWRRDRSYNEQFFGPGTRLTVL.

This clone was seen only a few times. The chain links TRBV13 to TRBJ2-1; no clear D gene. The V end was cut by 1 base, the J end by 4 bases, with 5 bases between. The germline V gene encodes CDR1 PRHDT and CDR2 FYEKMQ (reference sequence). CDR3 size: 13 residues. The CDR3 DNA reads as TGTGCCAGCAGCTTAGACTTTTACAATGAGCAGTTCTTC. Its translation: CASSLDFYNEQFF.

The chain couples TRBV29-1 to TRBJ1-6, with D unresolved. From germline, CDR1 is SQVTM and CDR2 ANQGSEA. Trimming left V 6 bases short and J 6 bases short, with 9 bases between. The CDR3 runs 12 residues. CDR3 nucleotide sequence: TGCAGCGTGGCTGACACTAATTCACCCCTCCACTTT. Translation gives CSVADTNSPLHF.

This clone turned up a few times. The V call is TRBV15, the J call TRBJ1-2; D call uncertain. CDR1 and CDR2 (germline): LNHNV, YYDKDF (reference sequence). V was trimmed by 0 bases and J by 14 bases, leaving 13 bases between them. The CDR3 consists of 12 residues. The CDR3 bases are TGTGCCACCAGCAGAGATCACGCCAGGCGGACCTTC. This codes for CATSRDHARRTF.

This clone was picked up a small number of times. This chain joins TRBV29-1 and TRBJ1-2, with D tentatively TRBD1 (5 bases). The V gene's germline CDR1 is SQVTM and CDR2 ANQGSEA. The CDR3 spans 13 residues. V shed 2 bases and J shed 4 bases, with 11 bases lying between them. The CDR3 loop reads CSVEPGGGYGYTF. The CDR3 DNA sequence: TGCAGCGTTGAACCTGGGGGTGGCTATGGCTACACCTTC.

This chain joins TRBV30 and TRBJ1-3; D is uncertain. V was trimmed by 1 base and J by 8 bases, leaving 12 bases between them. Germline V gene data show CDR1 as GTSNPN and CDR2 as SVGIG (reference sequence). The CDR3 contains 13 residues. The CDR3: CAWSGSVRDTIYF. The CDR3 DNA sequence: TGTGCCTGGAGTGGGTCGGTTAGGGACACCATATATTTT.

V gene TRBV5-1 combines with J gene TRBJ2-2, with D maybe TRBD1 (6 bases). Germline V lookup: CDR1 SGHRS, CDR2 YFSETQ. CDR3 length: 16 amino acids. The V end lost 0 bases, the J end lost 5 bases, and 14 bases lay between the germline ends. Written as DNA, the CDR3 is TGCGCCAGCAGCTTGGGTTGGGGGCGCGGAACCGGGGAGCTGTTTTTT. This codes for CASSLGWGRGTGELFF.

This CDR3 reads CASSFAGGNGDEQFF. DNA of the CDR3: TGTGCCAGCAGCTTCGCGGGAGGGAATGGCGATGAGCAGTTCTTC. The chain couples TRBV7-9 to TRBJ2-1, with 9 positions matching TRBD2. Germline lookup yields CDR1 SEHNR and CDR2 FQNEAQ (reference sequence). Trimming took 3 bases from V and 8 from J; bases not matched to a gene: 8. The CDR3 extends over 15 amino acids. The full variable domain, in which reference TRBV7-9 and TRBJ2-1 provide the parts outside the CDR3, is DTGVSQNPRHKITKRGQNVTFRCDPISEHNRLYWYRQTLGQGPEFLTYFQNEAQLEKSRLLSDRFSAERPKGSFSTLEIQRTEQGDSAMYLCASSFAGGNGDEQFFGPGTRLTVL.

This clone appeared a single time. The chain uses TRBV5-4 and TRBJ1-1; 8 nucleotides line up with TRBD1. Germline V gene data show CDR1 as SGHNT and CDR2 as YYREEE (reference sequence). The CDR3 length is 14 residues. Trimming removed 5 bases from V and 1 base from J; junction bases left unmatched: 4. CDR3: CASRPGGRNTEAFF. Written as DNA, the CDR3 is TGTGCCAGCAGACCAGGGGGCCGGAACACTGAAGCTTTCTTT.

The DNA of the CDR3 is TGTGCCAGCAGTACTCCGACTAGCGGGGGCCGTGAGCAGTACTTC. This sequence encodes CASSTPTSGGREQYF. The chain joins TRBV28 to TRBJ2-7, with 12 bases lining up with TRBD2. V lost 5 bases and J lost 7; bases outside the gene matches: 9. This CDR3 region has 15 residues. Germline V gene lookup returns CDR1 MDHEN and CDR2 SYDVKM.

The chain employs TRBV7-3 and TRBJ2-3; D is ambiguous. Trimming stripped 1 base from V and 1 base from J, with 15 bases between. The length of the CDR3 is 17 residues. CDR1 and CDR2 from the germline V gene are SGHTA and FQGTGA. Written as DNA, the CDR3 is TGTGCCAGCAGCTTAATGGCCGGGCTGGAGCGCACAGATACGCAGTATTTT. Its translation is CASSLMAGLERTDTQYF. Full variable domain (rest looked up from reference TRBV7-3 and TRBJ2-3): GAGVSQTPSNKVTEKGKYVELRCDPISGHTALYWYRQSLGQGPEFLIYFQGTGAADDSGLPNDRFFAVRPEGSVSTLKIQRTERGDSAVYLCASSLMAGLERTDTQYFGPGTRLTVL.

This clone came up a few times. Other DNA sequences in the sample encode the same CDR3. This chain joins TRBV29-1 and TRBJ2-3, with D possibly matching TRBD1 (6 bases). The CDR3 is 13 amino acids. Germline CDR1 is SQVTM and CDR2 is ANQGSEA. V lost 4 bases to trimming and J lost 0 bases, with 8 bases between them. The CDR3: CSVGGRSTDTQYF. The CDR3 DNA reads as TGCAGCGTTGGGGGGCGCAGCACAGATACGCAGTATTTT.

The genes are TRBV6-5 and TRBJ2-7; D may be TRBD1 (5 bases). The CDR3 has 16 amino acids. The ends were cut back, 0 bases at V and 0 bases at J, with 12 bases in the middle. CDR1 and CDR2 (germline): MNHEY, SVGAGI. The CDR3 protein is CASSYSSGHNSYEQYF. The DNA of the CDR3 is TGTGCCAGCAGTTACTCGAGTGGACATAACTCCTACGAGCAGTACTTC.

The chain employs TRBV6-5 and TRBJ1-2; the D is unclear. V lost 6 bases and J lost 3, with 11 bases in between. CDR1 and CDR2 from the germline V gene are MNHEY and SVGAGI. The CDR3 extends over 13 amino acids. For the CDR3, the DNA is TGTGCCAGCAGCGCGGGGAGCGACTATGGCTACACCTTC. This sequence encodes CASSAGSDYGYTF.